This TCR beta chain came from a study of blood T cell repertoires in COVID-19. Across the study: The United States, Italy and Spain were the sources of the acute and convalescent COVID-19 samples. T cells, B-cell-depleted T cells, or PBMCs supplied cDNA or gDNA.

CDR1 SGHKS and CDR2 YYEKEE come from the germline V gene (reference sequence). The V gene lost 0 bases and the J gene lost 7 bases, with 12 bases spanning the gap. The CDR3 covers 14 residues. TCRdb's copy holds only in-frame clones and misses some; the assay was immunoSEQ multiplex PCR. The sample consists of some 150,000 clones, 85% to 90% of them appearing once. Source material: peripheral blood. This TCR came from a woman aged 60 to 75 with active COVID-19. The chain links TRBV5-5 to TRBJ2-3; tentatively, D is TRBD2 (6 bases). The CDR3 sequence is CASSLANSGYTQYF. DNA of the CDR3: TGTGCCAGCAGCTTGGCCAATAGCGGCTATACGCAGTATTTT. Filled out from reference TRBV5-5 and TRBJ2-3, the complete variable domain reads DAGVTQSPTHLIKTRGQQVTLRCSPISGHKSVSWYQQVLGQGPQFIFQYYEKEERGRGNFPDRFSARQFPNYSSELNVNALLLGDSALYLCASSLANSGYTQYFGPGTRLTVL.